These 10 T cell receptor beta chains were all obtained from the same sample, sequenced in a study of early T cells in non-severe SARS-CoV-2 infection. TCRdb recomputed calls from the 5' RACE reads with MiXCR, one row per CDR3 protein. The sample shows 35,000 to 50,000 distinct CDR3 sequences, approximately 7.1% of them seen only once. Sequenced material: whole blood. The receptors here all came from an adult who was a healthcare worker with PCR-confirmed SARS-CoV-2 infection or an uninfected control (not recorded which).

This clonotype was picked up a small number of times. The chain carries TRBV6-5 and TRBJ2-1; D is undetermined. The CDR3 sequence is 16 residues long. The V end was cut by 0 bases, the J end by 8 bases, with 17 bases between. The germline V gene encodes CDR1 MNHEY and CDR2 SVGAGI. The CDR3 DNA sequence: TGTGCCAGCAGTTACTCAGGCAGCCCGGATATCGATGAGCAGTTCTTC. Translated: CASSYSGSPDIDEQFF.

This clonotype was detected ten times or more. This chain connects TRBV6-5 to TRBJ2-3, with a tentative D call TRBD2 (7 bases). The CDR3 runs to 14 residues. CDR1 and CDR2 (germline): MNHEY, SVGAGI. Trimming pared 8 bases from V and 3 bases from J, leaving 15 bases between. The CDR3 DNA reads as TGTGCCAGCCAGGGGAGGGGCACGACAGATACGCAGTATTTT. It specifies CASQGRGTTDTQYF.

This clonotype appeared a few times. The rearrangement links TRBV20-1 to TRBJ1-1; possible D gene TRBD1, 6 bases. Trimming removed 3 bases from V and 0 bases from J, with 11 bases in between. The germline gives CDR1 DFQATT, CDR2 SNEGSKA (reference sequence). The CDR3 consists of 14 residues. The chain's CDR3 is CSASPTGMNTEAFF. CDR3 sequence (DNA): TGCAGTGCTAGTCCGACAGGTATGAACACTGAAGCTTTCTTT.

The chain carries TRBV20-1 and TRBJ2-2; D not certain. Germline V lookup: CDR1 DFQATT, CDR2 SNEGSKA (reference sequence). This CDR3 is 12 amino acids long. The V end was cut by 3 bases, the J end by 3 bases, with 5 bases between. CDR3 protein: CSASMDTGELFF. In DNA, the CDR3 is TGCAGTGCTAGTATGGACACCGGGGAGCTGTTTTTT.

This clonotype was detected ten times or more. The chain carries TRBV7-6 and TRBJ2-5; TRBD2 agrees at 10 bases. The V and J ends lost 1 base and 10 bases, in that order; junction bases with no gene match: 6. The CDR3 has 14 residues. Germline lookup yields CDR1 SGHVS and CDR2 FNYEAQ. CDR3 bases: TGTGCCAGCAGCTTAGGGACTAGCGGAGATGACCAGTACTTC. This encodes CASSLGTSGDDQYF.

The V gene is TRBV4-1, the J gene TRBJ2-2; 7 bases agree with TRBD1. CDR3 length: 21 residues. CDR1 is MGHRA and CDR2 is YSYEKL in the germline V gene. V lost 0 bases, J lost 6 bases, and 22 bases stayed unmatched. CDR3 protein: CASSQDPRGFVVGVAPGELFF. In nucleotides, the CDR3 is TGCGCCAGCAGCCAAGATCCCAGGGGGTTTGTTGTGGGGGTAGCTCCCGGGGAGCTGTTTTTT.

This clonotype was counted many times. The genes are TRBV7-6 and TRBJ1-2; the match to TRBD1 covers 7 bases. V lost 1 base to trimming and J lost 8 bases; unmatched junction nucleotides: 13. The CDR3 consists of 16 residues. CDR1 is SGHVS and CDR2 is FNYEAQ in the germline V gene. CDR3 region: CASSLGRDREMGGYTF. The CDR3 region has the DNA TGTGCCAGCAGCTTAGGGAGGGACAGAGAGATGGGCGGCTACACCTTC.

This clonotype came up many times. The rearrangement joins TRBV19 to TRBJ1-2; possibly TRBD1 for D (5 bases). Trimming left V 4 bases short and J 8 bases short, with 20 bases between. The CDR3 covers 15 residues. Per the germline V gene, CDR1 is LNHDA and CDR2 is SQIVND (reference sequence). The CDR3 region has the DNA TGTGCCAGTAGTACCCGGGACGCCCTCCAGGTCGGCTACACCTTC. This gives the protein CASSTRDALQVGYTF.

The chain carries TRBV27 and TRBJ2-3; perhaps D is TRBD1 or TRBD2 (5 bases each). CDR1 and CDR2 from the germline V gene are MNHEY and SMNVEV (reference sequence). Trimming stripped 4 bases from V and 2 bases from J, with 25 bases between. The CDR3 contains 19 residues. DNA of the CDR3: TGTGCCAGCAGTTCCCCCTGGGGAACGGGGCCCGGCTACACAGATACGCAGTATTTT. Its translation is CASSSPWGTGPGYTDTQYF.

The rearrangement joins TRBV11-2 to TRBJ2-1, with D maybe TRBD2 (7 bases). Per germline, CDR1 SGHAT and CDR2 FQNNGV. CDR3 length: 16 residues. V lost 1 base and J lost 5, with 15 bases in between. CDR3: CASSLGRGLRHNEQFF. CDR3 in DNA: TGTGCCAGCAGCTTAGGGCGGGGGCTCCGTCACAATGAGCAGTTCTTC.